Listed below are T cell receptor beta chains from one sample, sequenced in a study of blood T cell repertoires in COVID-19. Some clones are missing from TCRdb's copy, which holds only in-frame ones; the method was immunoSEQ multiplex PCR. The sample shows some 100,000 clones, about nine tenths of them seen only once. The sequenced sample was peripheral blood. These receptors were taken from a man in his fifties with acute or convalescent COVID-19. Each CDR3 is given with its conserved first and last residue. The order of the fields is CDR3 DNA, CDR3 protein, J gene, clone size, V gene, D gene. The D gene is left open where the match is weak. Rows give clone size only sometimes, using once, few, many, or a class for an expanded clone.

TGTGCCAGTAGTATCATCGGACAGGGGGCGAGGGGCTACACCTTC,CASSIIGQGARGYTF,TRBJ1-2,-,TRBV19,TRBD1
TGTGCCAGCAGCTTGTGGGAGCGAGCGCAGTATTTT,CASSLWERAQYF,TRBJ2-3,-,TRBV5-4,-
TGTGCCAGCAGTTACCGAGAGGGGGGCAATCAGCCCCAGCATTTT,CASSYREGGNQPQHF,TRBJ1-5,few,TRBV6-5,-
TGTGCCAGCAGCCAAGGTCAGGCGAGCTACACCTTC,CASSQGQASYTF,TRBJ1-2,-,TRBV4-2,-
TGTGCCTGGAGTCAGAACAGGGCCGGCGGGACTGAAGCTTTCTTT,CAWSQNRAGGTEAFF,TRBJ1-1,-,TRBV30,-
TGTGCCATCAGTGAGACGAGGGAGGGCCGTAATGAGCAGTTCTTC,CAISETREGRNEQFF,TRBJ2-1,-,TRBV10-3,TRBD2
TGTGCCAGCAGCGTAGACAGGGTGGCCTATGGCTACACCTTC,CASSVDRVAYGYTF,TRBJ1-2,-,TRBV7-2,TRBD1
TGTGCCAGCAGCCGGGATAGGTGGTCCCACGAGCAGTACTTC,CASSRDRWSHEQYF,TRBJ2-7,-,TRBV6-5,-
TGCGCCAGCAGCCGAGACAGGGTTGGAGATACGCAGTATTTT,CASSRDRVGDTQYF,TRBJ2-3,-,TRBV5-1,TRBD1
TGTGCCAGCAGCCAAGATCTAGTACGGGAGGGAACAGATACGCAGTATTTT,CASSQDLVREGTDTQYF,TRBJ2-3,-,TRBV4-2,TRBD2
TGTGCCAGCAGCCGTGGACACGACCAAGAGACCCAGTACTTC,CASSRGHDQETQYF,TRBJ2-5,-,TRBV3-1/TRBV3-2,-
TGTGCCAGCAGTTTATACAGGGGTAGCGTGAACACTGAAGCTTTCTTT,CASSLYRGSVNTEAFF,TRBJ1-1,-,TRBV27,TRBD1
TGTGCCAGCAGTCAAGCCCTAGACGCCTACGAGCAGTACTTC,CASSQALDAYEQYF,TRBJ2-7,-,TRBV14,-
TGTGCCAGCAGCCTACCACACCGGGACAATAAACTGTTTTTT,CASSLPHRDNKLFF,TRBJ1-4,-,TRBV11-2,-